This T cell receptor beta chain originates from a study of T-cell reconstitution after alpha-beta-depleted transplantation in children. General study points: Among T cells one year after transplant, newly produced cells accounted for most counts and diversity. Elevated TCRbeta diversity at day 60 was traced, in some patients, to surviving recipient T cells and thymic progenitors. Two months or so post-transplant, alpha-beta T cells reportedly derived from several hundred expanded graft clones.

Unique molecular identifiers were incorporated when the TCRbeta library was constructed. TCRdb ran MiXCR on the PCR reads and lists one entry per CDR3 protein. The table records a few hundred thousand distinct CDR3 sequences, 9.5% to 13% of them present only once. This clonotype was picked up many times. Its antigen is not known. The sample in question was peripheral blood, obtained 180 days after TCRalphabeta/CD19-depleted stem cell transplant. The sequence was collected from a male patient aged 2-15 years who had a stem cell transplant for chronic granulomatous disease, so the T cells may come from the graft donor.

In DNA, the CDR3 is TGTGCCAGCGGCCGGGACAGGGGGCGAGATACGCAGTATTTT. Translation: CASGRDRGRDTQYF. This chain joins TRBV6-1 and TRBJ2-3; 12 bases fit TRBD1. This CDR3 has 14 amino acids. In germline, CDR1 is MNHNS, CDR2 SASEGT. V was pared by 8 bases and J by 5 bases, with 5 bases of the junction left unmatched.